A selection of T cell receptor beta chains follows, all from one sample in a study of blood T cell repertoires in COVID-19. Generated by immunoSEQ multiplex PCR, the TCRdb table keeps only in-frame clones and is missing some. The sample contains about 150,000 clones, about 90% of which appear only once. Sequences were obtained from PBMCs or T cells enriched from blood (not recorded which). The receptors stem from a woman in her forties who had been exposed to COVID-19. CDR3s include the opening cysteine and the closing phenylalanine or tryptophan. The D gene is left open where the match is weak. Some rows have no size entry. The others give once, few or many, or a class for an expanded clone.

CDR3aa: CASSQEEAGGIDTQYF
CDR3nt: TGCGCCAGCAGCCAAGAGGAGGCGGGAGGGATAGATACGCAGTATTTT
j_gene: TRBJ2-3
abundance: NA
len: 16
v_gene: TRBV4-1
d_gene: TRBD2

CDR3aa: CASAPGAGGRQPQHF
CDR3nt: TGTGCCAGCGCCCCAGGGGCAGGGGGTAGACAGCCCCAGCATTTT
j_gene: TRBJ1-5
abundance: NA
len: 15
v_gene: TRBV6-5
d_gene: TRBD1

CDR3aa: CASSPSGGASSPLHF
CDR3nt: TGTGCCAGCAGCCCTTCTGGGGGGGCGTCTTCACCCCTCCACTTT
j_gene: TRBJ1-6
abundance: NA
len: 15
v_gene: TRBV7-2
d_gene: NA

CDR3aa: CASSIDPAGGDTQYF
CDR3nt: TGTGCCAGTAGTATAGATCCGGCGGGTGGGGATACGCAGTATTTT
j_gene: TRBJ2-3
abundance: NA
len: 15
v_gene: TRBV19
d_gene: NA

CDR3aa: CASSWGGGNEQFF
CDR3nt: TGTGCCAGCAGTTGGGGAGGGGGAAATGAGCAGTTCTTC
j_gene: TRBJ2-1
abundance: few
len: 13
v_gene: TRBV25-1
d_gene: NA

CDR3aa: CASRLQGKVDGYTF
CDR3nt: TGTGCCAGCAGACTACAGGGCAAGGTGGATGGCTACACCTTC
j_gene: TRBJ1-2
abundance: once
len: 14
v_gene: TRBV27
d_gene: NA

CDR3aa: CASRLTGTGSYEQYF
CDR3nt: TGTGCCAGCAGATTAACCGGGACAGGGTCCTACGAGCAGTACTTC
j_gene: TRBJ2-7
abundance: NA
len: 15
v_gene: TRBV28
d_gene: TRBD1

CDR3aa: CASSGTVLYNSPLHF
CDR3nt: TGTGCCAGTAGCGGGACAGTCCTGTATAATTCACCCCTCCACTTT
j_gene: TRBJ1-6
abundance: NA
len: 15
v_gene: TRBV19
d_gene: TRBD1

CDR3aa: CASAPGQGGRPLHF
CDR3nt: TGTGCCAGCGCTCCGGGACAGGGAGGAAGGCCCCTCCACTTT
j_gene: TRBJ1-6
abundance: NA
len: 14
v_gene: TRBV19
d_gene: TRBD1

CDR3aa: CASSLGQGSRVNEQFF
CDR3nt: TGTGCCAGCAGCTTAGGACAGGGTTCAAGGGTCAATGAGCAGTTCTTC
j_gene: TRBJ2-1
abundance: once
len: 16
v_gene: TRBV11-2
d_gene: TRBD1

CDR3aa: CASSYLGGEQFF
CDR3nt: TGCGCCAGCAGCTACCTAGGTGGTGAGCAGTTCTTC
j_gene: TRBJ2-1
abundance: NA
len: 12
v_gene: TRBV5-1
d_gene: NA

CDR3aa: CASVSRGGRADEQYF
CDR3nt: TGTGCCAGCGTATCTCGTGGCGGGAGAGCCGACGAGCAGTACTTC
j_gene: TRBJ2-7
abundance: NA
len: 15
v_gene: TRBV2
d_gene: TRBD2

CDR3aa: CASRRSYKTGRGDTQYF
CDR3nt: TGTGCAAGTCGCCGTTCCTACAAGACAGGTCGCGGTGATACGCAGTATTTT
j_gene: TRBJ2-3
abundance: NA
len: 17
v_gene: TRBV12-2
d_gene: NA

CDR3aa: CASSLGGQGDQPQHF
CDR3nt: TGCGCCAGCAGCCTTGGGGGACAGGGTGATCAGCCCCAGCATTTT
j_gene: TRBJ1-5
abundance: NA
len: 15
v_gene: TRBV5-1
d_gene: TRBD1

CDR3aa: CASSATGRNTGELFF
CDR3nt: TGTGCCAGCAGCGCTACAGGCCGGAACACCGGGGAGCTGTTTTTT
j_gene: TRBJ2-2
abundance: few
len: 15
v_gene: TRBV9
d_gene: NA

CDR3aa: CASSLGQSNQPQHF
CDR3nt: TGTGCCAGCAGCCTGGGACAGAGCAATCAGCCCCAGCATTTT
j_gene: TRBJ1-5
abundance: NA
len: 14
v_gene: TRBV7-9
d_gene: TRBD1

CDR3aa: CASSEEGRNTEAFF
CDR3nt: TGTGCCAGCAGTGAAGAGGGGCGAAACACTGAAGCTTTCTTT
j_gene: TRBJ1-1
abundance: NA
len: 14
v_gene: TRBV6-1
d_gene: NA

CDR3aa: CASSIGQGSYNEQFF
CDR3nt: TGTGCCAGTAGTATCGGACAGGGGTCATACAATGAGCAGTTCTTC
j_gene: TRBJ2-1
abundance: NA
len: 15
v_gene: TRBV19
d_gene: TRBD1

CDR3aa: CASSQVSGGGYTF
CDR3nt: TGCGCCAGCAGCCAAGTTTCGGGGGGTGGCTACACCTTC
j_gene: TRBJ1-2
abundance: NA
len: 13
v_gene: TRBV4-3
d_gene: NA

CDR3aa: CASSPTSGGISSYNEQFF
CDR3nt: TGTGCCAGCAGTCCGACTAGCGGGGGTATTAGCTCCTACAATGAGCAGTTCTTC
j_gene: TRBJ2-1
abundance: NA
len: 18
v_gene: TRBV7-3
d_gene: TRBD2

CDR3aa: CASSPDRRYQPQHF
CDR3nt: TGCGCCAGCAGTCCGGACAGGCGCTATCAGCCCCAGCATTTT
j_gene: TRBJ1-5
abundance: NA
len: 14
v_gene: TRBV10-2
d_gene: TRBD1

CDR3aa: CASSLWGQGTPEAFF
CDR3nt: TGTGCCAGCAGCTTGTGGGGACAGGGAACCCCTGAAGCTTTCTTT
j_gene: TRBJ1-1
abundance: once
len: 15
v_gene: TRBV7-9
d_gene: TRBD1

CDR3aa: CASSPMNEQFF
CDR3nt: TGTGCCAGCAGTCCAATGAATGAGCAGTTCTTC
j_gene: TRBJ2-1
abundance: NA
len: 11
v_gene: TRBV2
d_gene: NA

CDR3aa: CASSTRRWETQYF
CDR3nt: TGTGCCAGCAGCACCCGCAGGTGGGAGACCCAGTACTTC
j_gene: TRBJ2-5
abundance: NA
len: 13
v_gene: TRBV11-2
d_gene: NA

CDR3aa: CAIRGGGFTDTQYF
CDR3nt: TGTGCCATCAGGGGCGGGGGCTTCACAGATACGCAGTATTTT
j_gene: TRBJ2-3
abundance: NA
len: 14
v_gene: TRBV10-3
d_gene: NA

CDR3aa: CSAGGQGPLF
CDR3nt: TGCAGTGCTGGAGGACAGGGGCCTCTCTTC
j_gene: TRBJ1-2
abundance: NA
len: 10
v_gene: TRBV20-1
d_gene: TRBD1

CDR3aa: CASSFVRSQGLYEQYF
CDR3nt: TGTGCCAGCAGCTTTGTACGGTCCCAGGGGCTCTACGAGCAGTACTTC
j_gene: TRBJ2-7
abundance: NA
len: 16
v_gene: TRBV5-5
d_gene: NA

CDR3aa: CASSEMSDSKQAFF
CDR3nt: TGCGCCAGCAGTGAAATGTCTGACAGCAAGCAAGCTTTCTTT
j_gene: TRBJ1-1
abundance: NA
len: 14
v_gene: TRBV10-1
d_gene: NA

CDR3aa: CASGLGQAPGWELFF
CDR3nt: TGTGCTAGTGGTTTAGGACAGGCGCCGGGATGGGAACTGTTTTTT
j_gene: TRBJ1-4
abundance: NA
len: 15
v_gene: TRBV12-5
d_gene: TRBD1

CDR3aa: CASSLVSPNTEAFF
CDR3nt: TGTGCCAGCAGCTTGGTCAGTCCGAACACTGAAGCTTTCTTT
j_gene: TRBJ1-1
abundance: NA
len: 14
v_gene: TRBV7-2
d_gene: NA

CDR3aa: CASSLQGAREKLFF
CDR3nt: TGTGCCAGCAGCTTACAGGGGGCTCGAGAAAAACTGTTTTTT
j_gene: TRBJ1-4
abundance: NA
len: 14
v_gene: TRBV7-2
d_gene: TRBD1

CDR3aa: CASRRPGTGDAFF
CDR3nt: TGTGCCAGCAGGCGTCCCGGGACAGGGGACGCTTTCTTT
j_gene: TRBJ1-1
abundance: NA
len: 13
v_gene: TRBV12-3/TRBV12-4
d_gene: TRBD1

CDR3aa: CASSLNSISGNTIYF
CDR3nt: TGTGCCAGCAGTCTTAACAGCATCTCTGGAAACACCATATATTTT
j_gene: TRBJ1-3
abundance: NA
len: 15
v_gene: TRBV7-2
d_gene: NA

CDR3aa: CASSQDTRLAAYNEQFF
CDR3nt: TGCGCCAGCAGCCAAGATACAAGACTAGCGGCATACAATGAGCAGTTCTTC
j_gene: TRBJ2-1
abundance: NA
len: 17
v_gene: TRBV4-1
d_gene: TRBD2

CDR3aa: CASSQEGPGLAGGRNEQFF
CDR3nt: TGTGCCAGCAGCCAAGAGGGCCCCGGACTAGCGGGGGGGCGCAATGAGCAGTTCTTC
j_gene: TRBJ2-1
abundance: NA
len: 19
v_gene: TRBV4-2
d_gene: TRBD2

CDR3aa: CASQPTGIAKNIQYF
CDR3nt: TGTGCCAGCCAACCCACGGGAATAGCCAAAAACATTCAGTACTTC
j_gene: TRBJ2-4
abundance: NA
len: 15
v_gene: TRBV7-2
d_gene: NA

CDR3aa: CAGPNRDITSEAFF
CDR3nt: TGTGCCGGACCTAACCGGGACATAACCTCTGAAGCTTTCTTT
j_gene: TRBJ1-1
abundance: NA
len: 14
v_gene: TRBV7-9
d_gene: NA

CDR3aa: CASSSTGRHQPQHF
CDR3nt: TGTGCCAGCAGTTCGACAGGGAGACATCAGCCCCAGCATTTT
j_gene: TRBJ1-5
abundance: NA
len: 14
v_gene: TRBV25-1
d_gene: TRBD1

CDR3aa: CASTHRDRGSEAFF
CDR3nt: TGTGCCAGCACCCACCGGGACAGGGGAAGTGAAGCTTTCTTT
j_gene: TRBJ1-1
abundance: NA
len: 14
v_gene: TRBV7-2
d_gene: TRBD1

CDR3aa: CASSLRQGDNSPLHF
CDR3nt: TGTGCCAGCAGCTTGCGACAGGGGGATAATTCACCCCTCCACTTT
j_gene: TRBJ1-6
abundance: NA
len: 15
v_gene: TRBV11-2
d_gene: TRBD1

CDR3aa: CASSTGQGQETQYF
CDR3nt: TGCGCCAGCAGCACGGGACAGGGACAAGAGACCCAGTACTTC
j_gene: TRBJ2-5
abundance: once
len: 14
v_gene: TRBV5-1
d_gene: TRBD1

CDR3aa: CASSRSLSGRAYEQYF
CDR3nt: TGTGCCAGCAGCCGCTCCCTAAGCGGGAGGGCCTACGAGCAGTACTTC
j_gene: TRBJ2-7
abundance: few
len: 16
v_gene: TRBV3-1/TRBV3-2
d_gene: TRBD2

CDR3aa: CASSPAGTGLEIYGYTF
CDR3nt: TGTGCCAGCAGCCCGGCCGGGACAGGTTTAGAGATCTATGGCTACACCTTC
j_gene: TRBJ1-2
abundance: NA
len: 17
v_gene: TRBV6-2/TRBV6-3
d_gene: TRBD1

CDR3aa: CASSLGLAGEAVEFF
CDR3nt: TGTGCCAGCAGTTTAGGACTAGCGGGAGAGGCGGTGGAGTTCTTC
j_gene: TRBJ2-1
abundance: NA
len: 15
v_gene: TRBV27
d_gene: TRBD2

CDR3aa: CSVRTGNPYGYTF
CDR3nt: TGCAGCGTCAGAACAGGGAATCCCTATGGCTACACCTTC
j_gene: TRBJ1-2
abundance: NA
len: 13
v_gene: TRBV29-1
d_gene: NA

CDR3aa: CASEGYQGNEQFF
CDR3nt: TGTGCCAGCGAAGGGTATCAGGGCAATGAGCAGTTCTTC
j_gene: TRBJ2-1
abundance: NA
len: 13
v_gene: TRBV12-3/TRBV12-4
d_gene: NA

CDR3aa: CASSALGGAGYGYTF
CDR3nt: TGTGCCAGCAGCGCCCTCGGGGGGGCAGGCTATGGCTACACCTTC
j_gene: TRBJ1-2
abundance: NA
len: 15
v_gene: TRBV5-6
d_gene: NA

CDR3aa: CASSSTGTTDDYEQYF
CDR3nt: TGTGCCAGCAGCTCCACCGGGACTACCGACGACTACGAGCAGTACTTC
j_gene: TRBJ2-7
abundance: NA
len: 16
v_gene: TRBV7-3
d_gene: TRBD2

CDR3aa: CASSKQGNTEAFF
CDR3nt: TGTGCCAGTAGCAAACAGGGTAACACTGAAGCTTTCTTT
j_gene: TRBJ1-1
abundance: NA
len: 13
v_gene: TRBV19
d_gene: NA

CDR3aa: CASGAQGLGGELFF
CDR3nt: TGTGCCAGCGGGGCACAGGGGTTGGGCGGGGAGCTGTTTTTT
j_gene: TRBJ2-2
abundance: NA
len: 14
v_gene: TRBV2
d_gene: TRBD1

CDR3aa: CASSEGQGKLFF
CDR3nt: TGTGCCAGCAGTGAAGGGCAGGGTAAACTGTTTTTT
j_gene: TRBJ1-4
abundance: NA
len: 12
v_gene: TRBV2
d_gene: NA

CDR3aa: CASTPTGSNEKLFF
CDR3nt: TGTGCCAGCACCCCCACAGGGAGTAATGAAAAACTGTTTTTT
j_gene: TRBJ1-4
abundance: NA
len: 14
v_gene: TRBV7-2
d_gene: NA

CDR3aa: CASSPGGEETQYF
CDR3nt: TGTGCCAGCTCACCAGGCGGGGAAGAGACCCAGTACTTC
j_gene: TRBJ2-5
abundance: NA
len: 13
v_gene: TRBV18
d_gene: NA

CDR3aa: CASSPMTGNTEAFF
CDR3nt: TGTGCCAGCAGTCCCATGACAGGTAACACTGAAGCTTTCTTT
j_gene: TRBJ1-1
abundance: NA
len: 14
v_gene: TRBV6-5
d_gene: NA

CDR3aa: CASSSRGTREKLFF
CDR3nt: TGTGCCAGCAGCTCCAGAGGCACCAGAGAAAAACTGTTTTTT
j_gene: TRBJ1-4
abundance: NA
len: 14
v_gene: TRBV3-1/TRBV3-2
d_gene: NA

CDR3aa: CASRPGQGNTIYF
CDR3nt: TGTGCCAGCAGACCGGGACAGGGAAACACCATATATTTT
j_gene: TRBJ1-3
abundance: NA
len: 13
v_gene: TRBV6-5
d_gene: TRBD1

CDR3aa: CASSQTGTSNTGELFF
CDR3nt: TGTGCCAGCAGTCAAACCGGGACTAGCAACACCGGGGAGCTGTTTTTT
j_gene: TRBJ2-2
abundance: NA
len: 16
v_gene: TRBV27
d_gene: TRBD2

CDR3aa: CASSPGWGGSYEQYF
CDR3nt: TGTGCCAGCAGCCCCGGTTGGGGGGGCTCCTACGAGCAGTACTTC
j_gene: TRBJ2-7
abundance: NA
len: 15
v_gene: TRBV5-6
d_gene: TRBD2

CDR3aa: CASRTSMTDTQYF
CDR3nt: TGTGCCAGCAGGACTAGCATGACAGATACGCAGTATTTT
j_gene: TRBJ2-3
abundance: few
len: 13
v_gene: TRBV6-5
d_gene: TRBD2

CDR3aa: CASSPQGANTEAFF
CDR3nt: TGTGCCAGCAGCCCACAGGGGGCGAACACTGAAGCTTTCTTT
j_gene: TRBJ1-1
abundance: NA
len: 14
v_gene: TRBV7-9
d_gene: TRBD1